This TCR beta chain comes out of a study of cytomegalovirus exposure and HLA in healthy donors. Primers included in the PCR were 60 Vbeta and 13 Jbeta primers. Assay used: immunoSEQ multiplex PCR; TCRdb lists only in-frame clones, some missing. The sample includes 60,000 to 75,000 clones. CDR3 length: 14 amino acids. Per germline, CDR1 SGHVS and CDR2 FNYEAQ. V was pared by 1 base and J by 9 bases, with 13 bases between. Material for sequencing was PBMCs. The V and J genes are TRBV7-6 and TRBJ2-1; maybe TRBD1 (6 bases). The clonotype comes from a female donor in good health and CMV-seropositive. The CDR3 coding sequence is TGTGCCAGCAGCTTAGGGGCAGGGGTGGGTGAGCAGTTCTTC. Protein product: CASSLGAGVGEQFF. Full variable domain (rest looked up from reference TRBV7-6 and TRBJ2-1): GAGVSQSPRYKVTKRGQDVALRCDPISGHVSLYWYRQALGQGPEFLTYFNYEAQQDKSGLPNDRFSAERPEGSISTLTIQRTEQRDSAMYRCASSLGAGVGEQFFGPGTRLTVL.